This entry describes one TCR beta chain. Its antigen is still unknown. The sample is drawn from a study of T cell repertoires in ileal Crohn's disease. Study in general: Patients had a median approximately 7.8-year disease duration, and roughly 40% were active smokers.

Produced via immunoSEQ multiplex PCR; TCRdb's table is partial and in-frame only. The table records roughly 9,600 clones, over 65% of them present only once. General study results and limits: Clonal expansions were more frequent in active smokers than non-smokers at surgery. Clonality above 26.8% at surgery always came with endoscopic recurrence.

Patients were adults with ileal or ileocolonic Crohn's disease needing resection. Sequencing was carried out using ileal tissue. The sequence came from an adult with Crohn's disease.

The CDR3, as DNA: TGTGCCAGTAGGTACTCACCGGGACAGGGGGCACGTGGCTACACCTTC. Protein sequence: CASRYSPGQGARGYTF. The gene calls are TRBV19 and TRBJ1-2; 12 bases are shared with TRBD1. CDR1 is LNHDA, CDR2 SQIVND, per germline (reference sequence). This CDR3 region has 16 residues. The J segment lost 7 bases and the V segment lost 6 bases, leaving 12 bases of the junction unmatched.